The present TCR beta chain was sequenced within a study of memory CD8 T cells in hepatitis C reinfection. The time point was: late/post reinfection, 12 to 24 weeks after detection. TCR sequencing was done directly ex vivo on sorted cells, without expansion in vitro. There are 17 residues in the CDR3. Germline CDR1 reads SEHNR; CDR2 reads FQNEAQ (reference sequence). V lost 7 bases, J lost 0 bases, and 18 bases lay in between. This clone has only one observation. Produced via immunoSEQ multiplex PCR; TCRdb's table is partial and in-frame only. The sample yields 45,000 to 50,000 clones, nearly 90% seen once.

The gene calls are TRBV7-9 and TRBJ2-2, with D tentatively TRBD1 (6 bases). This TCR came from a man between 18 and 29 years old with hepatitis C virus infection. Sequencing input: naive CD8+ T cells sorted from blood. The CDR3 reads CASTSPNRDTNTGELFF. The CDR3 coding sequence is TGTGCCAGCACCTCCCCGAACAGGGATACGAACACCGGGGAGCTGTTTTTT.